The clone carrying this T cell receptor (beta chain) was seen ten or more times. The library was built from about 400 ng RNA with molecular barcoded adaptors for alpha/delta and beta/gamma chains. Each CDR3 protein gets one entry after TCRdb re-called the reads with MiXCR. This sample yields approximately 150,000 distinct CDR3 sequences, of which around 13% are seen a single time; just under 8.5% belongs to the top ten. Germline V gene sequence: CDR1 LGHDT, CDR2 YNNKEL (reference sequence). V shed 4 bases and J 3 bases; nucleotides not matched to a gene: 3. The CDR3 contains 14 residues. These data originate in a study of read filtering for tumor transcriptome and immune sequencing. Study-level information: R-ISS stage counts were eight or nine for I, roughly 15 for II, 6 or 7 for III.

The TCR originated in a donor at least 40 years old with multiple myeloma. Sequenced sample: a population of CD138-negative cells sorted from bone marrow. This sequence joins TRBV3-1 and TRBJ1-5, with TRBD1 identical over 7 bases. CDR3 loop: CASSRGQLNQPQHF. In DNA form, the CDR3 reads TGTGCCAGCAGCCGGGGACAGCTCAATCAGCCCCAGCATTTT.